Each of the 19 T cell receptor beta chains below was sequenced from the same sample in a study of blood T cell repertoires in COVID-19. Data came from immunoSEQ multiplex PCR; TCRdb stores just in-frame clones and leaves some out. The profile shows 200,000 to 250,000 clones, roughly 85% of them singletons. The sample was PBMCs or T cells enriched from blood (not recorded which). These receptors were taken from a man younger than 40 who had recovered from COVID-19.

This rearrangement joins TRBV10-1 to TRBJ2-1; D possibly corresponds to TRBD1 (5 bases). Germline V lookup: CDR1 WNHNN, CDR2 SYGVQD (reference sequence). This CDR3 comprises 12 residues. The V end was cut by 4 bases, the J end by 10 bases, with 11 bases between. The DNA of the CDR3 is TGCGCCAGCAGTGCAGGGTTGGGGGAGCAGTTCTTC. Translation: CASSAGLGEQFF.

The chain links TRBV27 to TRBJ1-5; TRBD1 matches at 9 bases. J was trimmed by 0 bases and V by 3 bases; bases with no gene match: 9. Germline V gives CDR1 MNHEY, CDR2 SMNVEV (reference sequence). The CDR3 totals 18 residues. Here the CDR3 reads CASSFAGQGVGSNQPQHF. The CDR3 DNA reads TGTGCCAGCAGTTTTGCGGGACAGGGTGTTGGTAGCAATCAGCCCCAGCATTTT.

This clone appeared a single time. V gene TRBV19 combines with J gene TRBJ2-5; D is uncertain. With 8 bases removed from V and 7 bases from J, the gap between germline ends came to 8 bases. The CDR3 consists of 10 residues. Per germline, CDR1 LNHDA and CDR2 SQIVND (reference sequence). CDR3 in amino acids: CASWAGTQYF. The CDR3, as DNA: TGTGCCAGTTGGGCCGGGACCCAGTACTTC.

The V gene is TRBV5-5, the J gene TRBJ2-2, with D uncertain. Germline V gene lookup returns CDR1 SGHKS and CDR2 YYEKEE (reference sequence). This CDR3 has 17 residues. Between the trimmed V and J ends, which lost 0 bases and 6 bases, there was a span of 18 bases. CDR3 protein: CASSLAFSPMVAGELFF. The CDR3 coding sequence is TGTGCCAGCAGCTTGGCCTTTAGCCCAATGGTCGCCGGGGAGCTGTTTTTT.

The chain couples TRBV7-8 to TRBJ2-7, with D perhaps TRBD2 (6 bases). V was trimmed by 5 bases and J by 2 bases, leaving 13 bases between them. Germline V gene sequence: CDR1 SGHVS, CDR2 FQNEAQ. The CDR3 runs 14 residues. The CDR3 nucleotides are TGTGCCAGCAGCAACCGGGACTGGGCCTACGAGCAGTACTTC. Amino acid sequence: CASSNRDWAYEQYF. Supplemented by reference TRBV7-8 and TRBJ2-7, the full variable domain reads GAGVSQSPRYKVAKRGQDVALRCDPISGHVSLFWYQQALGQGPEFLTYFQNEAQLDKSGLPSDRFFAERPEGSVSTLKIQRTQQEDSAVYLCASSNRDWAYEQYFGPGTRLTVT.

The rearrangement uses TRBV6-5 and TRBJ1-2; D not resolved. The CDR3 has 14 residues. Trimming took off 2 bases at V and 7 bases at J, with 14 bases between the two ends. In germline, CDR1 is MNHEY, CDR2 SVGAGI. The chain's CDR3 is CASSYNMLRGGYTF. The CDR3 nucleotides are TGTGCCAGCAGTTACAACATGTTACGGGGTGGCTACACCTTC.

The CDR3: CASNLRGGKGDTQYF. The CDR3 coding sequence is TGTGCCAGCAACCTAAGAGGGGGCAAGGGAGATACGCAGTATTTT. This sequence joins TRBV2 and TRBJ2-3, with 7 nucleotides matching TRBD1. Germline CDR1 is SNHLY and CDR2 is FYNNEI. CDR3 length: 15 amino acids. V lost 7 bases to trimming and J lost 5 bases; unmatched junction nucleotides: 12.

V is TRBV6-4 and J is TRBJ2-5; no clear D. The germline V gene encodes CDR1 MRHNA and CDR2 SNTAGT. The CDR3 totals 13 residues. Trimming removed 5 bases at V and 2 bases at J, with 9 bases between. CDR3 DNA sequence: TGTGCCAGCAGTCCCTTAGCTCAAGAGACCCAGTACTTC. Encoded protein: CASSPLAQETQYF.

The genes are TRBV27 and TRBJ1-3; D may be TRBD1 (5 bases). The V gene lost 4 bases and the J gene lost 2 bases, with 9 bases spanning the gap. The V gene's germline CDR1 is MNHEY and CDR2 SMNVEV (reference sequence). The CDR3 loop spans 14 amino acids. The CDR3 protein is CASSWGGPGNTIYF. The DNA for the CDR3 is TGTGCCAGCAGTTGGGGCGGCCCTGGAAACACCATATATTTT.

This rearrangement joins TRBV4-2 to TRBJ2-7, with a tentative D call TRBD1 (5 bases). This CDR3 is 20 amino acids long. Germline CDR1 reads LGHNA; CDR2 reads YNFKEQ. Trimming pared 0 bases from V and 0 bases from J, leaving 24 bases between. CDR3 nucleotides: TGTGCCAGCAGCCAAGATCATTGGGGCCTCGAAACCTTTAGCTCCTACGAGCAGTACTTC. Amino acid sequence: CASSQDHWGLETFSSYEQYF.

V and J are TRBV10-3 and TRBJ1-4; D may be TRBD1 (6 bases). The V gene lost 4 bases and the J gene lost 0 bases, with 15 bases spanning the gap. This CDR3 is 17 amino acids long. Germline V gene data show CDR1 as ENHRY and CDR2 as SYGVKD. The CDR3 DNA is TGTGCCATCAGTGTCCGGGACACCCTTGCAACTAATGAAAAACTGTTTTTT. Translating gives CAISVRDTLATNEKLFF.

The rearrangement joins TRBV5-5 to TRBJ1-4, with 12 positions matching TRBD1. V dropped 0 bases and J dropped 5; count of bases not matched to a gene: 11. Germline assignment: CDR1 SGHKS and CDR2 YYEKEE (reference sequence). The CDR3 is 19 amino acids. In DNA, the CDR3 is TGTGCCAGCAGCTTGGATGGGACAGGGGGCAGACGTCGGAATGAAAAACTGTTTTTT. It translates to CASSLDGTGGRRRNEKLFF.

The chain links TRBV15 to TRBJ1-1; 7 positions agree with TRBD1. V lost 1 base to trimming and J lost 5 bases; unmatched junction nucleotides: 7. Germline V gene lookup returns CDR1 LNHNV and CDR2 YYDKDF (reference sequence). The CDR3 totals 15 residues. CDR3 region: CATSRGFNRGTEAFF. Written as DNA, the CDR3 is TGTGCCACCAGCAGAGGGTTTAACAGGGGTACTGAAGCTTTCTTT.

CDR3 residues: CASQRDGNQPQHF. CDR3 DNA: TGTGCCAGCCAGCGGGACGGCAATCAGCCCCAGCATTTT. The J gene is TRBJ1-5, the V gene TRBV28; the D gene is possibly TRBD1 (5 bases). Per germline, CDR1 MDHEN and CDR2 SYDVKM. Between the trimmed V and J ends, which lost 8 bases and 2 bases, there was a span of 10 bases. The CDR3 loop spans 13 amino acids.

The rearrangement joins TRBV24-1 to TRBJ2-2; 7 nucleotides match TRBD1. Germline lookup yields CDR1 KGHDR and CDR2 SFDVKD. Unmatched junction bases numbered 4, after V lost 8 bases and J lost 5 bases. The CDR3 contains 13 residues. CDR3 amino acids: CATNRGFTGELFF. The CDR3 region has the DNA TGTGCCACCAACAGGGGTTTTACCGGGGAGCTGTTTTTT.

The rearrangement joins TRBV25-1 to TRBJ2-5, with 7 bases matching TRBD2. The germline gives CDR1 MGHDK, CDR2 SYGVNS. The CDR3 loop spans 16 amino acids. J was trimmed by 5 bases and V by 4 bases; bases with no gene match: 13. The CDR3 DNA follows: TGTGCCAGCAGTGCCCCCGGGGGAGGGTTTCTGGAGACCCAGTACTTC. It translates to CASSAPGGGFLETQYF.

This rearrangement joins TRBV6-5 to TRBJ1-2; 8 bases are a match to TRBD1. The germline gives CDR1 MNHEY, CDR2 SVGAGI. Losses at the gene ends were 6 bases for V and 8 bases for J; bases not matched to a gene: 5. The CDR3 extends over 12 amino acids. Here the CDR3 reads CASRTGVDGYTF. The DNA of the CDR3 is TGTGCCAGCAGGACAGGGGTTGACGGCTACACCTTC.

The chain links TRBV7-9 to TRBJ1-6; no definite D call. The germline CDR1 and CDR2 sequences are SEHNR and FQNEAQ (reference sequence). This CDR3 has 12 amino acids. Trimming left V 3 bases short and J 5 bases short, with 2 bases between. This chain's CDR3 is CASSFNNSPLHF. The CDR3 DNA reads as TGTGCCAGCAGCTTCAATAATTCACCCCTCCACTTT.

The rearrangement joins TRBV30 to TRBJ1-3; 7 bases are shared with TRBD1. V lost 5 bases, J lost 4 bases, and 5 bases stayed unmatched. The germline V gene has CDR1 GTSNPN and CDR2 SVGIG (reference sequence). This CDR3 spans 13 amino acids. CDR3 in amino acids: CAWDGQAGNTIYF. The CDR3 region has the DNA TGTGCCTGGGATGGACAGGCCGGAAACACCATATATTTT.